This T cell receptor beta chain was obtained from a study of OX40 agonist ivuxolimab in advanced cancers. Study as a whole: Each dose-escalation patient presented with hepatocellular carcinoma, melanoma, renal cell or head and neck cancer. Under the entry rules, prior anti-PD-1, anti-PD-L1 or anti-CTLA-4 therapy was allowed, and roughly 43% had some.

The data were produced by immunoSEQ multiplex PCR, yet TCRdb's version contains in-frame clones alone and is incomplete. The repertoire holds about 33,000 clones, with over 60% as singletons. The sequence was collected from an adult with an advanced solid tumor such as melanoma, head and neck, liver or kidney cancer. Sequenced here: CD4+ or CD8+ T cells sorted from blood, sampled in a trial of the OX40 agonist ivuxolimab.

CDR3 residues: CASSLWGTSSGNTIYF. Here the CDR3 DNA reads TGCGCCAGCAGCTTGTGGGGCACCAGCTCTGGAAACACCATATATTTT. The rearrangement joins TRBV5-1 to TRBJ1-3; perhaps TRBD1 as D (5 bases). The V and J ends lost 1 base and 0 bases respectively, with 11 bases between them. The germline V gene has CDR1 SGHRS and CDR2 YFSETQ. The CDR3 runs to 16 residues.